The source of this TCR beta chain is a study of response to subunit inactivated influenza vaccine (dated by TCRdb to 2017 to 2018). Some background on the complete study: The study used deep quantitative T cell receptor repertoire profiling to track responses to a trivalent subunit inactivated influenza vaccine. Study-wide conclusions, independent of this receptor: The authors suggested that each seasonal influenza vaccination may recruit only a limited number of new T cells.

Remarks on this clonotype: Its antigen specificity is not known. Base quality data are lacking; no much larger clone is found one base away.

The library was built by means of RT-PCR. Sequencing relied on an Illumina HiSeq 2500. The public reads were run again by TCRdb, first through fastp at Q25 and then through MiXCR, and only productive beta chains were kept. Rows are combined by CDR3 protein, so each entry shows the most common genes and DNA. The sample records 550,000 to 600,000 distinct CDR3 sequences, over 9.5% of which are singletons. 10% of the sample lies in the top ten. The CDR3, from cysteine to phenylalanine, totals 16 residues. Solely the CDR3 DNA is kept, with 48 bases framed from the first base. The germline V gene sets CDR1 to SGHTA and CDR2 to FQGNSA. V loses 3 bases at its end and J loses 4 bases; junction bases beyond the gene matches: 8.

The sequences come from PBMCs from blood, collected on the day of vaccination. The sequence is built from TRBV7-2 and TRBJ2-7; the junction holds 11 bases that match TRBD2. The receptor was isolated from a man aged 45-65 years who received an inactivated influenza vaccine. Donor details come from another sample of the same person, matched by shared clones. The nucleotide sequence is TGTGCCAGCAGCTTTAGCGGGGGGGGCCTCCGTTACGAGCAGTACTTC. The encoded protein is CASSFSGGGLRYEQYF. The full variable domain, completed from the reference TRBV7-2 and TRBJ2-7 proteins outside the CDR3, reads GAGVSQSPSNKVTEKGKDVELRCDPISGHTALYWYRQSLGQGLEFLIYFQGNSAPDKSGLPSDRFSAERTGGSVSTLTIQRTQQEDSAVYLCASSFSGGGLRYEQYFGPGTRLTVT.